Shown below are 5 T cell receptor beta chains from a single sample sequenced in a study of blood T cell repertoires in COVID-19. The method was immunoSEQ multiplex PCR; TCRdb's version includes in-frame clones alone and lacks a portion of them. This sample has some 200,000 clones; about 86% occur once, and the top ten carry approximately 15%. The specimen was peripheral blood. The receptor source for this set is a man aged 25-45 years with active or convalescent COVID-19.

As regards this clone: Mismatch with germline at one junction end may stem from a read error. The chain combines TRBV6-1 with TRBJ1-2; D may be TRBD1 (6 bases). Per germline, CDR1 MNHNS and CDR2 SASEGT. This CDR3 is 15 amino acids long. CDR3 amino acids: CASSEGVDSRYGYTF. The CDR3 DNA is TGTGCCAGCAGCGAAGGGGTGGACAGCCGCTATGGCTACACCTTC.

This chain links TRBV18 with TRBJ1-2, with 7 bases matching TRBD1. J gave up 2 bases and V 0 bases, and 9 bases lay outside the gene matches. The CDR3 runs to 17 residues. In germline, CDR1 is KGHSH, CDR2 LQKENI. The CDR3 sequence: CASSPPVEGAPNYGYTF. CDR3 nucleotide sequence: TGTGCCAGCTCACCACCGGTAGAGGGGGCGCCGAACTATGGCTACACCTTC.

The V and J genes are TRBV5-4 and TRBJ1-2; D gene unclear. The CDR3 has 14 residues. The V end was cut by 0 bases, the J end by 2 bases, with 8 bases between. The germline V gene encodes CDR1 SGHNT and CDR2 YYREEE (reference sequence). The CDR3 sequence: CASSLDSLNYGYTF. For the CDR3, the DNA is TGTGCCAGCAGCTTGGACAGCCTGAACTATGGCTACACCTTC.

The chain joins TRBV15 to TRBJ2-5, with D possibly TRBD1 on 5 matching bases. CDR3 length: 16 residues. Looked up from germline, CDR1 is LNHNV and CDR2 is YYDKDF (reference sequence). The ends were cut back, 2 bases at V and 5 bases at J, with 18 bases in the middle. This CDR3 is CATSRKTDTRRETQYF. In DNA form, the CDR3 reads TGTGCCACCAGCAGAAAAACGGACACGCGAAGGGAGACCCAGTACTTC.

V usage is TRBV10-3 and J usage is TRBJ2-2; D is uncertain. V was trimmed by 2 bases and J by 3 bases, leaving 7 bases between them. Per the germline V gene, CDR1 is ENHRY and CDR2 is SYGVKD. The CDR3 has 14 amino acids. In DNA, the CDR3 is TGTGCCATCAGTGAGCGGCAGGACACCGGGGAGCTGTTTTTT. Protein product: CAISERQDTGELFF.